This is a list of T cell receptor beta chains from one sample in a study of technical replicates of blood from a handful of donors. TCRdb's copy holds only in-frame clones and misses some; the assay was immunoSEQ multiplex PCR. This table holds about 100,000 clones, around 93% found once. Sequencing used T cells isolated from PBMCs. These receptors all stem from a human donor in good health. Each CDR3 is given with its conserved first and last residue.

TRBV30 | 11 | CAWSPGETQYF
TRBV4-3 | 14 | CASSHHQVTGELFF
TRBV7-6 | 17 | CASSFLGLAGAQETQYF
TRBV14 | 14 | CASSRSTGAYGYTF
TRBV16 | 17 | CASRPSTGAATNEKLFF
TRBV2 | 15 | CASTATGTEIYGYTF
TRBV5-1 | 14 | CASSRETSTDTQYF
TRBV7-6 | 15 | CASSLYQGDNQPQHF
TRBV9 | 15 | CASSVAERLQDTQYF
TRBV7-3 | 14 | CASSLTGSDTEQYF
TRBV7-3 | 15 | CASSLGGAGANVLTF
TRBV19 | 15 | CASSIYAGTQETQYF
TRBV6-5 | 14 | CASSYTRKNTEAFF
TRBV19 | 15 | CASSAPDRGPHGYTF
TRBV6-5 | 15 | CASILNRDRSTEQYF
TRBV5-5 | 15 | CASSTLAGGSYEQYF
TRBV19 | 15 | CASSLGQTSGNTIYF
TRBV5-4 | 15 | CASSVGTSSYNEQFF
TRBV5-1 | 16 | CASLGRVAGGPYEQYF
TRBV7-2 | 15 | CASSLGGLTTGELFF
TRBV5-6 | 14 | CASSLRGFSYEQYF
TRBV19 | 16 | CASSIRTSGRDSEQYF
TRBV9 | 15 | CASSVGTVSNQPQHF
TRBV7-3 | 16 | CASSASSGRAEDTQYF
TRBV19 | 13 | CASRSGNYNEQFF
TRBV7-8 | 14 | CASSYTSGDYEQYF
TRBV9 | 16 | CASSVGGQGQNQPQHF
TRBV7-9 | 14 | CASSSATAGYGYTF
TRBV11-2 | 12 | CASTAGYTEAFF
TRBV4-2 | 15 | CASSQEVRGTDTQYF
TRBV25-1 | 12 | CASKAGSYEQHF
TRBV10-1 | 16 | CASSETSGSPTYEQYF
TRBV29-1 | 13 | CSVGDGGAETQYF